The clone carrying this T cell receptor (beta chain) was seen repeatedly, ten times or more. Its antigen is undetermined. Employing constant-segment primers, 5'RACE generated TCR alpha and TCR beta cDNA libraries bearing sample barcodes and UMIs. In TCRdb, the 5' RACE reads were re-called with MiXCR into one record per CDR3 protein. The sample shows about 290,000 distinct CDR3 sequences, roughly 17% of them seen only once. After removal of 11 bases from V and 1 base from J, the junction contained 6 bases not matched to a gene. CDR1 MNHNY and CDR2 SVGAGI come from the germline V gene (reference sequence). The CDR3 is 14 amino acids. This record comes from a study of T-cell memory formation after mild COVID-19. About the research overall: TCR clusters were mostly confined to one donor each. General study findings and limits: CD4+ contracting clones were found mainly in CM and EM, and CD8+ ones in EMRA.

The TCR comes from a man in his late teens or twenties who had mild COVID-19 (a few samples of this study predate the infection). Cell type and time point are not known. Sample: PBMCs or a T cell subset sorted from them (not recorded which). V and J are TRBV6-6 and TRBJ2-2; 8 bases align to TRBD1. The CDR3 DNA is TGTGCCGGCACGGGACAGGAGAACACCGGGGAGCTGTTTTTT. Encoded protein: CAGTGQENTGELFF.